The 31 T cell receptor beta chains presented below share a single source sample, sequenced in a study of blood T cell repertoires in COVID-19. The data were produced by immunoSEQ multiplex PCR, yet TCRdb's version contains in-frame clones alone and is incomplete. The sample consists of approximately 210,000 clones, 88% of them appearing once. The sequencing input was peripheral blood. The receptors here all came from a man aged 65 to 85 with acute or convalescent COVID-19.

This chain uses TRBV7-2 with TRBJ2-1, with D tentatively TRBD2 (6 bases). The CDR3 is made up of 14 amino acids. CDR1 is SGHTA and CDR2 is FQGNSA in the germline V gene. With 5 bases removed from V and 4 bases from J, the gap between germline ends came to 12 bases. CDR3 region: CASSSSGGYNEQFF. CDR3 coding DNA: TGTGCCAGCAGCAGTAGCGGAGGGTACAATGAGCAGTTCTTC.

The CDR3 sequence: CASSQTVSEQYF. The CDR3 DNA reads TGTGCCAGCAGCCAGACAGTCTCCGAGCAGTACTTC. This sequence joins TRBV28 and TRBJ2-7; tentative D call: TRBD1 (5 bases). V lost 6 bases, J lost 6 bases, and 12 bases lay in between. Per germline, CDR1 MDHEN and CDR2 SYDVKM. The CDR3 runs to 12 residues.

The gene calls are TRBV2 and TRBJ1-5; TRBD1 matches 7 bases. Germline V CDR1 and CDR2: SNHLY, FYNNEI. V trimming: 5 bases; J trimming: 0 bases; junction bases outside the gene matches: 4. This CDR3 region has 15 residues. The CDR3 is CASSRDSFSNQPQHF. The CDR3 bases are TGTGCCAGCAGTCGGGACAGTTTTAGCAATCAGCCCCAGCATTTT.

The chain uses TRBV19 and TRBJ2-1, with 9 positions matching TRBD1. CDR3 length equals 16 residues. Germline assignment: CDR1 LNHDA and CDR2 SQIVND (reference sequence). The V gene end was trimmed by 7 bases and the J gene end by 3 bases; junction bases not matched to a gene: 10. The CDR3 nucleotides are TGTGCCAGTACCCTAAAATTGGGACAGGGCTACAATGAGCAGTTCTTC. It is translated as CASTLKLGQGYNEQFF.

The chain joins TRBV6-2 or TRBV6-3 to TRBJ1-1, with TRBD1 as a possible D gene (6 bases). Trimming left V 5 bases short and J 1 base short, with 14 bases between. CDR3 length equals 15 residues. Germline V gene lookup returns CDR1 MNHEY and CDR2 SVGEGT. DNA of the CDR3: TGTGCCAGCAGTCGCGCGGGGGCTGAGAACACTGAAGCTTTCTTT. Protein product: CASSRAGAENTEAFF.

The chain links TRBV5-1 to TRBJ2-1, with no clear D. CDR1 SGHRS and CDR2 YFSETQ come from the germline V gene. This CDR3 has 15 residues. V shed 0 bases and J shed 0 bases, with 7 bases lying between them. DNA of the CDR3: TGCGCCAGCAGCTTGGCCTTGGCCTCCTACAATGAGCAGTTCTTC. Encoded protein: CASSLALASYNEQFF.

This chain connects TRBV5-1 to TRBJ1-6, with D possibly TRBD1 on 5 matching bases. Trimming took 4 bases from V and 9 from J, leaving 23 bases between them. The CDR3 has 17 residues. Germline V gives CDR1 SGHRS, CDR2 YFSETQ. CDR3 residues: CASSPGNQGAFSSPLHF. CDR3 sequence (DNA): TGCGCCAGCAGCCCTGGGAATCAGGGTGCATTTAGTTCACCCCTCCACTTT. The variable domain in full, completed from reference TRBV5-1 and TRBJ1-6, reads KAGVTQTPRYLIKTRGQQVTLSCSPISGHRSVSWYQQTPGQGLQFLFEYFSETQRNKGNFPGRFSGRQFSNSRSEMNVSTLELGDSALYLCASSPGNQGAFSSPLHFGNGTRLTVT.

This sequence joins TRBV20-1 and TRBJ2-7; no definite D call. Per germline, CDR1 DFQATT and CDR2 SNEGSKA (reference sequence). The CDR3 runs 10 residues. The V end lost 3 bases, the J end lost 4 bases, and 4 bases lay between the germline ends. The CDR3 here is CSARAYEQYF. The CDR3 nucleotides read TGCAGTGCTAGGGCTTACGAGCAGTACTTC.

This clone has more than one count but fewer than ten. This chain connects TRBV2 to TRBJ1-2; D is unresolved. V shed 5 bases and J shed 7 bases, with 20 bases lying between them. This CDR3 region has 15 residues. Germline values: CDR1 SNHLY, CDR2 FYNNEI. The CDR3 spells CASSSIGSSILGYTF. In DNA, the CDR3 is TGTGCCAGCAGTTCCATCGGGTCCTCAATCCTTGGCTACACCTTC.

In DNA, the CDR3 is TGCGCCAGCAGCCAAGAGGGGGCCCAGGGGGCGCTTTCACCCCTCCACTTT. Protein sequence: CASSQEGAQGALSPLHF. V gene TRBV4-1 combines with J gene TRBJ1-6; the match to TRBD1 covers 8 bases. This CDR3 is built from 17 residues. Germline V gene sequence: CDR1 MGHRA, CDR2 YSYEKL. V trimming: 0 bases; J trimming: 9 bases; junction bases outside the gene matches: 10.

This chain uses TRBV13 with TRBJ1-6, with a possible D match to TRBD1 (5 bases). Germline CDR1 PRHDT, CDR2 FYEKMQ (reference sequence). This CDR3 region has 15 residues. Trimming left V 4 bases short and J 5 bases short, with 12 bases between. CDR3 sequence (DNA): TGTGCCAGCAGCTCGGGACGGACTAATAATTCACCCCTCCACTTT. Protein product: CASSSGRTNNSPLHF.

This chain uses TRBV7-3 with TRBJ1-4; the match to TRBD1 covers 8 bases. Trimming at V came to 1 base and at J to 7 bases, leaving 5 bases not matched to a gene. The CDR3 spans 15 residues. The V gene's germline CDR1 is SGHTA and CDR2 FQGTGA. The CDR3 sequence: CASSLRTGSGEKLFF. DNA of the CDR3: TGTGCCAGCAGCTTAAGGACAGGGTCTGGTGAAAAACTGTTTTTT.

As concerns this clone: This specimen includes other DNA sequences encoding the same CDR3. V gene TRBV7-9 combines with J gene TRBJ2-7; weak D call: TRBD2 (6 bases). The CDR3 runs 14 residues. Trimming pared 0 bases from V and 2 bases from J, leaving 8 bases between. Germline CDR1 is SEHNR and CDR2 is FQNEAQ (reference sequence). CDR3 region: CASSLAGGTYEQYF. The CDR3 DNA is TGTGCCAGCAGCTTAGCGGGAGGAACCTACGAGCAGTACTTC.

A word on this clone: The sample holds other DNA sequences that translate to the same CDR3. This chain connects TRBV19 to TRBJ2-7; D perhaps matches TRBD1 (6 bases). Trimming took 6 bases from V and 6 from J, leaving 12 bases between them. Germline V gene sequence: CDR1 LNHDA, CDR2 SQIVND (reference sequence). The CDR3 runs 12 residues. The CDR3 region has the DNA TGTGCCAGTAGCTTTTTGGGGGCCGAGCAGTACTTC. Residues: CASSFLGAEQYF.

The CDR3 protein is CASSYRGYNEKLFF. The CDR3 nucleotides read TGTGCCAGCAGCTATCGGGGGTATAATGAAAAACTGTTTTTT. The J gene is TRBJ1-4, the V gene TRBV7-2; a possible D gene is TRBD1 (5 bases). The CDR3 is made up of 14 amino acids. Trimming left V 4 bases short and J 4 bases short, with 10 bases between. CDR1 SGHTA and CDR2 FQGNSA come from the germline V gene.

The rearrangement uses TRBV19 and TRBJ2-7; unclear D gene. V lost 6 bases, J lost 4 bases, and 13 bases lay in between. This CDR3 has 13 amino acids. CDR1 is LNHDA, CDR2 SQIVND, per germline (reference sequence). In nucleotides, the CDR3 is TGTGCCAGTAGGTTAAGCGTGGGTTACGAGCAGTACTTC. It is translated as CASRLSVGYEQYF.

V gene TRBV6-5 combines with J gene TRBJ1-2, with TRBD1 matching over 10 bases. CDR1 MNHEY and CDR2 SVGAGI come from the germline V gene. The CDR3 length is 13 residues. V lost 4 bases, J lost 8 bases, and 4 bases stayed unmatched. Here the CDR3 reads CASSLTDRGGYTF. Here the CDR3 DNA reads TGTGCCAGCAGTTTAACGGACAGGGGGGGCTACACCTTC.

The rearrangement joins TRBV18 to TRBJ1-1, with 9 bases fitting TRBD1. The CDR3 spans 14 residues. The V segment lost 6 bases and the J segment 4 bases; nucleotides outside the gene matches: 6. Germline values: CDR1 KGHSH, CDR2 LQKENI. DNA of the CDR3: TGTGCCAGCTCCCAAGACAGGGGGACCACTGAAGCTTTCTTT. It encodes CASSQDRGTTEAFF.

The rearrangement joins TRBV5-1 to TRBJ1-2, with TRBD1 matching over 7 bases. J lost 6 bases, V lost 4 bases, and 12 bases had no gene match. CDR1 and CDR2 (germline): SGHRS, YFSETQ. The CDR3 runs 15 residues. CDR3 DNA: TGCGCCAGCAGCACCCCCGACAGGGACCTAAATGGCTACACCTTC. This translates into CASSTPDRDLNGYTF.

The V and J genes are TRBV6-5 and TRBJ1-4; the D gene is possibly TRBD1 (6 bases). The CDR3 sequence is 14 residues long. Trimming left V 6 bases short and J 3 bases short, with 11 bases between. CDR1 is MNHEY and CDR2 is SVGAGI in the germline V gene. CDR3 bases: TGTGCCAGCAGGGTAGGGGGTGCTAATGAAAAACTGTTTTTT. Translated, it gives CASRVGGANEKLFF.

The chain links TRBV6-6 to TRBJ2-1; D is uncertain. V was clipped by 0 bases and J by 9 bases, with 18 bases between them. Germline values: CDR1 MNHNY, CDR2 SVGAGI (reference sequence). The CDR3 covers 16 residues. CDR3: CASSYSRPPLISEQFF. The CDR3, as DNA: TGTGCCAGCAGTTACTCGAGGCCTCCCTTAATTAGTGAGCAGTTCTTC.

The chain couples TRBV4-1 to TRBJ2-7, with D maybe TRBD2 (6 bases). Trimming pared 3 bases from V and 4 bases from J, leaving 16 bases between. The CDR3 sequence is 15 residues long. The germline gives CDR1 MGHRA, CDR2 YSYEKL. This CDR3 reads CASSQRLGFGYEQYF. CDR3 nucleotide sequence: TGCGCCAGCAGCCAGAGACTAGGGTTTGGGTACGAGCAGTACTTC.

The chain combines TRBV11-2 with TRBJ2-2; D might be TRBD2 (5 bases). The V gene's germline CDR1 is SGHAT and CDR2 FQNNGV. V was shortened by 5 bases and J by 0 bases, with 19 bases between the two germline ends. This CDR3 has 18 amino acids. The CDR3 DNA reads TGTGCCAGCAGCCAAATAAGAGGTCGGACTTCGAACACCGGGGAGCTGTTTTTT. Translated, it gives CASSQIRGRTSNTGELFF.

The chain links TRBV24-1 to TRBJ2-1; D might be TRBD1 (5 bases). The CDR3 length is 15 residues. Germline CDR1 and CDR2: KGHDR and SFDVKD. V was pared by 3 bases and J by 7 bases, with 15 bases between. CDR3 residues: CATSDPRQNLNEQFF. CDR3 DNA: TGTGCCACCAGTGATCCTCGACAGAATTTGAATGAGCAGTTCTTC.

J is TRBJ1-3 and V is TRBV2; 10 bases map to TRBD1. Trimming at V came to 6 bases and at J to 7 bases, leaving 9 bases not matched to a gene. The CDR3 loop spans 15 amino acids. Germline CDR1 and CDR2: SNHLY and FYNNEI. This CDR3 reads CASSRDRGEGNTIYF. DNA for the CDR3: TGTGCCAGCAGCCGGGACAGGGGCGAGGGGAACACCATATATTTT.

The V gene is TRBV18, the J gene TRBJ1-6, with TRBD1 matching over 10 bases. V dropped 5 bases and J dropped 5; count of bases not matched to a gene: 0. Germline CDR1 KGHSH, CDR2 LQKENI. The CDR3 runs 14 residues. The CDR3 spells CASSGTGDNSPLHF. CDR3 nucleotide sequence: TGTGCCAGCTCAGGGACAGGGGATAATTCACCCCTCCACTTT. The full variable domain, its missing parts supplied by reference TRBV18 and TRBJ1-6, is NAGVMQNPRHLVRRRGQEARLRCSPMKGHSHVYWYRQLPEEGLKFMVYLQKENIIDESGMPKERFSAEFPKEGPSILRIQQVVRGDSAAYFCASSGTGDNSPLHFGNGTRLTVT.

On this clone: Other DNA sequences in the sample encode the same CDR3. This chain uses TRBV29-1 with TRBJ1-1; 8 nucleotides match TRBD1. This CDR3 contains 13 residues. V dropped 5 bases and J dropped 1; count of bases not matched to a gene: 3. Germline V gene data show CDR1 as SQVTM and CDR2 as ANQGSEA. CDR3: CSVQGQENTEAFF. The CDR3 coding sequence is TGCAGCGTTCAGGGACAGGAGAACACTGAAGCTTTCTTT.

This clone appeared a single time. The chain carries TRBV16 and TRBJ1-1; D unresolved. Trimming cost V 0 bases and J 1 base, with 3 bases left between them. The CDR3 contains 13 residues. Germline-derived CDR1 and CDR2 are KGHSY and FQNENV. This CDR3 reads CASSQSRNTEAFF. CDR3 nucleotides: TGTGCCAGCAGCCAATCGAGGAACACTGAAGCTTTCTTT.

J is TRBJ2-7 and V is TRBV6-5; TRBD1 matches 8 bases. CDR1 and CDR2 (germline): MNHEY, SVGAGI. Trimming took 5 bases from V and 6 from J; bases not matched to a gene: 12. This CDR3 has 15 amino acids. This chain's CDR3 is CASSRRTGTLGEQYF. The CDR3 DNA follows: TGTGCCAGCAGTAGGCGGACAGGGACCCTGGGCGAGCAGTACTTC.

CDR3 sequence: CASSRDLNTGELFF. CDR3 in DNA: TGTGCCAGCAGCCGGGACTTGAACACCGGGGAGCTGTTTTTT. The chain is built from TRBV7-8 and TRBJ2-2, with D possibly being TRBD2 (6 bases). V lost 5 bases and J lost 1, with 8 bases in between. The CDR3 runs 14 residues. Looked up from germline, CDR1 is SGHVS and CDR2 is FQNEAQ.

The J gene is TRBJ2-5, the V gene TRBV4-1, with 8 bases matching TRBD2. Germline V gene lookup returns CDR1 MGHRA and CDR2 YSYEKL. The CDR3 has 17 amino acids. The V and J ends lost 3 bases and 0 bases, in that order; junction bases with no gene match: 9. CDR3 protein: CASSQARTSTDQETQYF. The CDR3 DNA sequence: TGCGCCAGCAGCCAGGCAAGGACTAGCACCGACCAAGAGACCCAGTACTTC.